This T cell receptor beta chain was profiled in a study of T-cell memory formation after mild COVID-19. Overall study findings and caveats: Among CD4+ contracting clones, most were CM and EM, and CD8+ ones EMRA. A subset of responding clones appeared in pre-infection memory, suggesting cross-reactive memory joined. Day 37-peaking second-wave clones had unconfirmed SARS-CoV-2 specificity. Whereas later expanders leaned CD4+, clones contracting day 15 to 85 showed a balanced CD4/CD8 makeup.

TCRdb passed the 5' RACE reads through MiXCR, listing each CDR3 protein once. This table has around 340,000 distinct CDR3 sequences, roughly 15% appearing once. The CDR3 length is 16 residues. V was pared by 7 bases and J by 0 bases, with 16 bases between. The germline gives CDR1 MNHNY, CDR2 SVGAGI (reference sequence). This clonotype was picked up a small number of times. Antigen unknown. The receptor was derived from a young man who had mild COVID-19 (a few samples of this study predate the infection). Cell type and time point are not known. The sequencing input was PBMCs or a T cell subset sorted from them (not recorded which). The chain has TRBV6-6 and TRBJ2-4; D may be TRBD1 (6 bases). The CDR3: CASTYRESLAKNIQYF. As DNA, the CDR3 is TGTGCCAGCACCTACAGGGAATCCCTAGCCAAAAACATTCAGTACTTC.